This T cell receptor (beta chain) was found in a study of blood T cell repertoires in COVID-19. In the study overall: PBMCs, B-cell-depleted T cells, or T cells provided the cDNA or gDNA that made up the material.

Original methodology: Estimated nucleated cell counts came from reference gene primer amplification. Profiling relied on immunoSEQ multiplex PCR, and the TCRdb table lists in-frame clones only, not all of them. That table gives V, J and clone size, and the DNA gave D and trimming. The repertoire holds around 300,000 clones, with roughly 85% as singletons. Participant ages covered about 18 to 89 years across about 25 US areas. Cohort allocation depended upon clinical history that participants reported. This receptor was obtained from a woman in her fifties or sixties who had recovered from COVID-19. The sequencing sample was made of PBMCs or T cells enriched from blood (not recorded which).

This CDR3 is CASSILRGTGAPHQPQHF. CDR3 coding DNA: TGTGCCAGTAGTATATTAAGGGGGACAGGGGCCCCTCATCAGCCCCAGCATTTT. The V call is TRBV19, the J call TRBJ1-5; 10 bases are a match to TRBD1. The germline gives CDR1 LNHDA, CDR2 SQIVND (reference sequence). This CDR3 spans 18 amino acids. The V segment lost 2 bases and the J segment 5 bases; nucleotides outside the gene matches: 12.